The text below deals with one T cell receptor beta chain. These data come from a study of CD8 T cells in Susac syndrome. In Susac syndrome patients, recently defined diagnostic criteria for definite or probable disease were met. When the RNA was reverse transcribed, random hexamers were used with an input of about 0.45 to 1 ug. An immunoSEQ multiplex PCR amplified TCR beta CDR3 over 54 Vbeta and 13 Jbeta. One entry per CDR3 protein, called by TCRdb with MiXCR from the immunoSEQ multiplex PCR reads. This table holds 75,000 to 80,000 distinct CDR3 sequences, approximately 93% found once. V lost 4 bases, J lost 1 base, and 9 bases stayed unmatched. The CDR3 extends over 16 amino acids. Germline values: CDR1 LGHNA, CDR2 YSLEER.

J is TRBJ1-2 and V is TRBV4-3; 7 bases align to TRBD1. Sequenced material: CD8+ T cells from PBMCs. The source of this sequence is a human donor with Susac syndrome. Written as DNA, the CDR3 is TGCGCCAGCAGCCCTAACCGACAGGGCCTTAACTATGGCTACACCTTC. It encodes CASSPNRQGLNYGYTF.